The clone carrying this TCR beta chain has ten or more counts. Its target is not known. TCRdb re-derived calls from the reads in MiXCR, one entry per CDR3 protein. There are around 210,000 distinct CDR3 sequences in the sample; approximately 7% occur only once, and 6.5% lies in the top ten. The data were obtained in a study of T cell repertoires in cytomegalovirus infection. On the study more broadly: Public signatures in TCR beta pointed to CMV infection and matching HLA type.

Study findings and constraints: There were HLA-C-restricted CMV-specific TCR beta clonotypes dominating the ex vivo response. CMV carriers with the relevant HLA were identified by cumulative public TCR beta family frequency.

The sample was PBMCs. The clonotype was recovered from a human donor in good health (CMV status not recorded). Some clones in this sample may be carry-over from other donors' samples.

The CDR3 coding sequence is TGTGCCAGCAGCTGGGACAGGCTTACGCAGTATTTT. It yields the protein CASSWDRLTQYF. The genes are TRBV11-2 and TRBJ2-3; TRBD1 matches at 8 bases. This CDR3 has 12 amino acids. Germline values: CDR1 SGHAT, CDR2 FQNNGV. After removal of 4 bases from V and 8 bases from J, the junction contained 2 bases not matched to a gene.